Listed below are T cell receptor beta chains from one sample, sequenced in a study of Graves' ophthalmopathy and Graves' hyperthyroidism. TCRdb reanalysed the multiplex PCR reads using MiXCR and keeps one entry per CDR3 protein. The table lists 620,000 or so distinct CDR3 sequences, roughly 20% of them singletons. The source material was peripheral blood. The receptors derive from a young woman with stable Graves' hyperthyroidism. Some clones in this sample may be carry-over from other donors' samples. The CDR3 runs from the conserved cysteine through the conserved F or W. Fields, in order: V gene, J gene, CDR3 protein.

V: TRBV9
J: TRBJ2-7
CDR3: CASSLSWTASYEQYF

V: TRBV3-1
J: TRBJ2-7
CDR3: CASSPYGNEQYF

V: TRBV20-1
J: TRBJ2-7
CDR3: CSALPGLAGGNEQYF

V: TRBV20-1
J: TRBJ2-4
CDR3: CSARDFSGLAKNIQYF

V: TRBV12-3/TRBV12-4
J: TRBJ1-5
CDR3: CASSLEGSHQPQHF

V: TRBV11-3
J: TRBJ2-7
CDR3: CASSLDRNVSYEQYF

V: TRBV28
J: TRBJ2-5
CDR3: CASSVRGQGKYF

V: TRBV7-9
J: TRBJ1-3
CDR3: CASSSGQPGNTIYF

V: TRBV9
J: TRBJ1-5
CDR3: CASSAEPGTGGAGNQPQHF

V: TRBV15
J: TRBJ2-7
CDR3: CATSSTRRYEQYF

V: TRBV4-1
J: TRBJ2-7
CDR3: CASSQGLGGEQYF

V: TRBV2
J: TRBJ2-5
CDR3: CASSEGGQIQYF

V: TRBV11-1
J: TRBJ1-1
CDR3: CASSEPGQLMNPEAFF

V: TRBV19
J: TRBJ2-6
CDR3: CASTRTGAGANVLTF

V: TRBV4-3
J: TRBJ1-2
CDR3: CASSRGLAGIFAYGYTF

V: TRBV19
J: TRBJ1-2
CDR3: CATKRGKGANYGYTF

V: TRBV12-3/TRBV12-4
J: TRBJ1-2
CDR3: CASSFDSPPRRANGYTF

V: TRBV6-5
J: TRBJ2-5
CDR3: CASSYSQAGDTQYF

V: TRBV6-1
J: TRBJ2-7
CDR3: CASSGDRASEQYF

V: TRBV18
J: TRBJ2-7
CDR3: CASSPPSGTASYEQYF

V: TRBV18
J: TRBJ2-7
CDR3: CASSPQGSYEQYF

V: TRBV20-1
J: TRBJ2-5
CDR3: CSARKGGGRETQYF

V: TRBV20-1
J: TRBJ2-7
CDR3: CSIGQPAVYEQYF

V: TRBV20-1
J: TRBJ1-1
CDR3: CSARYGMNTEAFF

V: TRBV6-1
J: TRBJ2-5
CDR3: CASSDGGASVTQYF

V: TRBV28
J: TRBJ1-5
CDR3: CASSSTGASNQPQHF

V: TRBV18
J: TRBJ2-1
CDR3: CASSRGLGEGRNEQFF

V: TRBV6-5
J: TRBJ1-3
CDR3: CASSSAAAPSGNTIYF

V: TRBV5-1
J: TRBJ2-2
CDR3: CASSSRESGGNTGELFF

V: TRBV12-3/TRBV12-4
J: TRBJ1-3
CDR3: CASSPPGGSGNTIYF

V: TRBV6-5
J: TRBJ1-5
CDR3: CASSSAGQGLRNQPQHF

V: TRBV29-1
J: TRBJ1-2
CDR3: CSGSCGEGTCF

V: TRBV11-2
J: TRBJ1-3
CDR3: CASSFSTGSGGNTIYF

V: TRBV4-3
J: TRBJ2-5
CDR3: CASSQGASGGAWETQYF

V: TRBV6-1
J: TRBJ1-3
CDR3: CASSRETGNTIYF

V: TRBV9
J: TRBJ2-7
CDR3: CASSVEAGGSYEQYF

V: TRBV7-2
J: TRBJ1-5
CDR3: CASSLQLDQPQHF

V: TRBV29-1
J: TRBJ1-2
CDR3: CSGATGLGQYGYTF

V: TRBV28
J: TRBJ2-2
CDR3: CASSSLAANTGELFF

V: TRBV20-1
J: TRBJ2-7
CDR3: CSASDGGAYEQYF

V: TRBV10-3
J: TRBJ1-1
CDR3: CAIRAGQPDEAFF

V: TRBV12-3/TRBV12-4
J: TRBJ1-6
CDR3: CASSFTGDISPLHF

V: TRBV20-1
J: TRBJ1-6
CDR3: CSARVPGQGTSPLHF

V: TRBV5-1
J: TRBJ1-2
CDR3: CASSSGTYYGYTF

V: TRBV6-2/TRBV6-3
J: TRBJ2-2
CDR3: CASANPTGGAENTGELFF

V: TRBV18
J: TRBJ1-1
CDR3: CASSPILQGDTEAFF

V: TRBV4-1
J: TRBJ1-2
CDR3: CASSRGQGSNYGYTF

V: TRBV3-1
J: TRBJ1-2
CDR3: CASSFRRESNYGYTF

V: TRBV5-1
J: TRBJ1-2
CDR3: CASSLASGDYGYTF

V: TRBV28
J: TRBJ1-6
CDR3: CASRETGTNSPLHF

V: TRBV11-1
J: TRBJ1-3
CDR3: CASGGTKTEGGNTIYF

V: TRBV20-1
J: TRBJ2-2
CDR3: CSARAYLSGELFF

V: TRBV12-3/TRBV12-4
J: TRBJ1-2
CDR3: CASMPGSYYGYTF

V: TRBV4-1
J: TRBJ1-1
CDR3: CASSQGPRNTEAFF

V: TRBV28
J: TRBJ1-2
CDR3: CASVETNYGYTF